The next 8 T cell receptor beta chains were all read from a single sample in a study of Graves' ophthalmopathy and Graves' hyperthyroidism. RNA transcripts yielded amplified TCR beta CDR3 regions. A first-round RT-PCR used HTBI primers, followed by a second-round multiplex PCR. TCRdb used MiXCR to reprocess the multiplex PCR reads, holding one entry per CDR3 protein. The sample has about 740,000 distinct CDR3 sequences, roughly 40% seen once. The sequenced sample consisted of peripheral blood. The receptors were gathered from an adult man with Graves' ophthalmopathy.

V and J are TRBV6-2 or TRBV6-3 and TRBJ1-1; D not certain. Trimming removed 2 bases from V and 7 bases from J, with 11 bases in between. The CDR3 has 13 residues. CDR1 MNHEY and CDR2 SVGEGT come from the germline V gene. CDR3 protein: CASSYGQDLEAFF. CDR3 DNA sequence: TGTGCCAGCAGTTACGGCCAGGATCTTGAAGCTTTCTTT.

V is TRBV7-9 and J is TRBJ1-4; D ambiguous. Germline values: CDR1 SEHNR, CDR2 FQNEAQ (reference sequence). The CDR3 has 14 residues. Trimming removed 4 bases from V and 7 bases from J, with 13 bases in between. Here the CDR3 DNA reads TGTGCCAGCAGCTATGACATGGAGCCTGAAAAACTGTTTTTT. Translating gives CASSYDMEPEKLFF.

About this clonotype itself: At one boundary the junction diverges from the germline segment, which might be a read error. This chain uses TRBV5-1 with TRBJ1-1; TRBD1 might be the D (6 bases). CDR1 SGHRS and CDR2 YFSETQ come from the germline V gene. The CDR3 totals 17 residues. The CDR3 nucleotides are TGCGCCAGCGGCTTAGCGATTGGGGGGCGCGTGAACACTGAAGCTTTCTTT. Protein product: CASGLAIGGRVNTEAFF.

V and J are TRBV11-2 and TRBJ1-6, with 7 bases identical to TRBD1. The ends lost 4 bases at V and 9 bases at J; junction bases unmatched: 15. CDR1 and CDR2 from the germline V gene are SGHAT and FQNNGV. The CDR3 covers 17 residues. The CDR3 nucleotides are TGTGCCAGCAGCTACCGACCGGGCAGGGGGATTGTTTCACCCCTCCACTTT. It yields the protein CASSYRPGRGIVSPLHF.

Worth noting for this clonotype: A much bigger clone sits one base away, suggesting this may be a read error. V and J are TRBV20-1 and TRBJ1-4; D remains ambiguous. CDR1 DFQATT and CDR2 SNEGSKA come from the germline V gene (reference sequence). The germline V and J ends were trimmed by 5 bases and 5 bases, with 6 bases remaining between them. This CDR3 is 11 amino acids long. For the CDR3, the DNA is TGCAGTGCTGCCATAAATGAAAAACTGTTTTTT. This encodes CSAAINEKLFF.

This clonotype has at least ten counts. The genes are TRBV25-1 and TRBJ2-7; TRBD2 matches 11 bases. V dropped 3 bases and J dropped 12; count of bases not matched to a gene: 1. Germline-derived CDR1 and CDR2 are MGHDK and SYGVNS. The CDR3 length is 11 residues. This CDR3 reads CASSEGLAAYF. In DNA, the CDR3 is TGTGCCAGCAGTGAGGGACTAGCGGCGTACTTC.

This clonotype was observed at least ten times. The chain joins TRBV7-2 to TRBJ1-6, with unresolved D. Germline V CDR1 and CDR2: SGHTA, FQGNSA. The V end was cut by 4 bases, the J end by 15 bases, with 16 bases between. The CDR3 spans 13 residues. The CDR3 DNA sequence: TGTGCCAGCAGCTCGGACGGCTTGAGGGTCCTCCACTTT. Protein product: CASSSDGLRVLHF.

This clonotype was counted between two and nine times. This chain connects TRBV2 to TRBJ2-2; no clear D. This CDR3 contains 11 residues. With 2 bases removed from V and 7 bases from J, the gap between germline ends came to 2 bases. From germline, CDR1 is SNHLY and CDR2 FYNNEI. The chain's CDR3 is CASSEFGELFF. CDR3 nucleotide sequence: TGTGCCAGCAGTGAATTCGGGGAGCTGTTTTTT.